This TCR beta chain emerged from a study of T cell responses to AZD1222 COVID-19 vaccine. About the research overall: Second-dose intervals near 4 or 12 weeks were combined.

Trimming took 6 bases from V and 5 from J; bases not matched to a gene: 6. CDR3 size: 13 residues. The germline gives CDR1 MNHEY, CDR2 SMNVEV (reference sequence). Data came from immunoSEQ multiplex PCR; TCRdb stores just in-frame clones and leaves some out. The data contain approximately 110,000 clones, about 88% of them singletons. Study-wide findings and caveats: Sampling that yielded the repertoires occurred only after the peak T cell response. The study reported that nearly half of spike-specific TCRs target unmutated variant regions. Baseline antibody screening turned up just a handful of seropositive AZD1222 recipients.

To note about this clone: What it binds is not known.

The source material was peripheral blood, sampled on day 0 of AZD1222 vaccination. The source of this sequence is an adult in good health. V gene TRBV27 combines with J gene TRBJ1-1, with 7 bases fitting TRBD1. The CDR3 loop is CASRQQGRTEAFF. In nucleotides, the CDR3 is TGTGCCAGCAGACAACAGGGGAGGACTGAAGCTTTCTTT.